The 19 T cell receptor beta chains listed next were all sequenced from one sample in a study of T cells in Graves' hyperthyroidism and ophthalmopathy (dated by TCRdb to between 2017 and 2020). The library was generated by multiplex PCR. Instrument on record: Illumina HiSeq 2000. TCR beta CDR3 regions were amplified from RNA transcripts. A first-round RT-PCR of the TCR CDR3 used the HTBI primer set with the Qiagen OneStep RT-PCR kit. TCRdb cleaned the public reads at Q25 with fastp, built clones with MiXCR and kept in-frame beta chains. Rows with a matching CDR3 protein are joined into one entry that keeps the most common DNA and genes. The sample records around 600,000 distinct CDR3 sequences, approximately 14% of which are singletons. The ten largest clones add up to roughly 7.1% of the sample. Sequenced material: blood. These receptors all come from a woman younger than 35 with Graves' ophthalmopathy.

This clonotype came up many times. The chain recombines TRBV7-9 with TRBJ2-3, with TRBD1 matching 9 bases. Germline V gene lookup returns CDR1 SEHNR and CDR2 FQNEAQ (reference sequence). The CDR3 is made up of 18 amino acids. V shed 5 bases and J 4 bases; nucleotides not matched to a gene: 16. The CDR3 sequence is CASSKSPRRDRAPDTQYF. In DNA, the CDR3 is TGTGCCAGCAGCAAGAGTCCCCGCCGGGACAGGGCGCCAGATACGCAGTATTTT.

J is TRBJ1-5 and V is TRBV6-1; 12 bases agree with TRBD1. V shed 7 bases and J 7 bases; nucleotides not matched to a gene: 8. The length of the CDR3 is 15 residues. Germline CDR1 and CDR2: MNHNS and SASEGT. The CDR3 protein is CASNIGTGGRQPQHF. For the CDR3, the DNA is TGTGCCAGCAACATAGGGACAGGGGGCCGGCAGCCCCAGCATTTT.

The CDR3, as DNA: TGTGCCAGCAGCTTGGATTTCGGGAGCCATGCCACAGATACGCAGTATTTT. Its translation is CASSLDFGSHATDTQYF. This chain joins TRBV5-8 and TRBJ2-3; possibly TRBD2 for D (6 bases). Germline V gene sequence: CDR1 SGHTS, CDR2 YDEGEE. The length of the CDR3 is 17 residues. Trimming removed 0 bases from V and 2 bases from J, with 16 bases in between.

This clonotype was observed many times. This chain connects TRBV12-3 or TRBV12-4 to TRBJ1-1, with D possibly TRBD1 on 5 matching bases. V lost 5 bases, J lost 1 base, and 11 bases lay in between. The CDR3 extends over 14 amino acids. The DNA of the CDR3 is TGTGCCAGCAGTACACAGGAATCGAACACTGAAGCTTTCTTT. This codes for CASSTQESNTEAFF.

This clonotype was recorded many times. The rearrangement links TRBV7-9 to TRBJ2-1; D is perhaps TRBD2 (5 bases). V was pared by 5 bases and J by 6 bases, with 11 bases between. The CDR3 consists of 13 residues. Germline CDR1 is SEHNR and CDR2 is FQNEAQ (reference sequence). CDR3 DNA: TGTGCCAGCAGCCCGCGGGCCGTCAATGAGCAGTTCTTC. It is translated as CASSPRAVNEQFF. Drawing the rest from reference TRBV7-9 and TRBJ2-1, the complete variable domain is DTGVSQNPRHKITKRGQNVTFRCDPISEHNRLYWYRQTLGQGPEFLTYFQNEAQLEKSRLLSDRFSAERPKGSFSTLEIQRTEQGDSAMYLCASSPRAVNEQFFGPGTRLTVL.

The sample holds a few counts of this clonotype. The chain is built from TRBV6-4 and TRBJ1-1; no definite D call. Trimming took 2 bases from V and 5 from J, leaving 18 bases between them. Germline V CDR1 and CDR2: MRHNA, SNTAGT. CDR3 length: 16 amino acids. The CDR3 reads CASSDPVTGLGTEAFF. CDR3 DNA: TGTGCCAGCAGTGACCCCGTTACCGGGTTGGGGACTGAAGCTTTCTTT.

V is TRBV29-1 and J is TRBJ2-1; 9 nucleotides agree with TRBD1. Germline CDR1 reads SQVTM; CDR2 reads ANQGSEA. After removal of 6 bases from V and 3 bases from J, the junction contained 9 bases not matched to a gene. This CDR3 spans 15 amino acids. The CDR3 spells CSVRRGTGYYNEQFF. In DNA, the CDR3 is TGCAGCGTCAGACGCGGGACAGGGTACTACAATGAGCAGTTCTTC.

This clonotype was seen many times. DNA of the CDR3: TGTGCCACCAGCAGAGACGGGACAGAATCCTACGAGCAGTACTTC. This sequence encodes CATSRDGTESYEQYF. The genes are TRBV15 and TRBJ2-7, with 7 bases matching TRBD1. This CDR3 is built from 15 residues. V shed 0 bases and J 1 base; nucleotides not matched to a gene: 3. Germline values: CDR1 LNHNV, CDR2 YYDKDF (reference sequence).

This clonotype was seen more than once but under ten times. This chain links TRBV9 with TRBJ2-2, with D unresolved. Per the germline V gene, CDR1 is SGDLS and CDR2 is YYNGEE. The V end was cut by 4 bases, the J end by 3 bases, with 7 bases between. The CDR3 length is 13 residues. CDR3 coding DNA: TGTGCCAGCAGCAACATTTACACCGGGGAGCTGTTTTTT. Its translation is CASSNIYTGELFF. The full variable domain, completed using reference TRBV9 and TRBJ2-2, is DSGVTQTPKHLITATGQRVTLRCSPRSGDLSVYWYQQSLDQGLQFLIQYYNGEERAKGNILERFSAQQFPDLHSELNLSSLELGDSALYFCASSNIYTGELFFGEGSRLTVL.

This chain connects TRBV7-8 to TRBJ1-4; 7 positions agree with TRBD1. The CDR3 has 18 amino acids. V gave up 1 base and J gave up 6 bases; unmatched junction bases: 14. The germline V gene has CDR1 SGHVS and CDR2 FQNEAQ. The CDR3 DNA reads TGTGCCAGCAGCTTAGTACCCACTGATTTCGACAGGGATGAAAAACTGTTTTTT. It is translated as CASSLVPTDFDRDEKLFF.

This clonotype was detected ten times or more. This chain connects TRBV13 to TRBJ1-3; D gene unclear. V was clipped by 4 bases and J by 8 bases, with 15 bases between them. This CDR3 has 14 residues. The germline CDR1 and CDR2 sequences are PRHDT and FYEKMQ (reference sequence). The CDR3 DNA is TGTGCCAGCAGCTCGCGCGGGTTGGGAGACACCATATATTTT. This translates into CASSSRGLGDTIYF.

The sample holds many counts of this clonotype. The chain uses TRBV29-1 and TRBJ1-1; 7 bases match TRBD1. CDR1 SQVTM and CDR2 ANQGSEA come from the germline V gene. This CDR3 has 10 amino acids. The CDR3 is CSSGQSEAFF. The DNA of the CDR3 is TGCAGTTCGGGACAGTCTGAAGCTTTCTTT.

The table lists this clonotype with many counts. V is TRBV3-1 and J is TRBJ1-1; D remains ambiguous. Deletions cut 4 bases from V and 0 bases from J, with 12 bases between. Germline loops: CDR1 LGHDT, CDR2 YNNKEL (reference sequence). CDR3 length: 15 amino acids. CDR3 nucleotide sequence: TGTGCCAGCAGCCCGATGCTCGAGGTGAACACTGAAGCTTTCTTT. Translation: CASSPMLEVNTEAFF. Drawing the rest from reference TRBV3-1 and TRBJ1-1, the complete variable domain is DTAVSQTPKYLVTQMGNDKSIKCEQNLGHDTMYWYKQDSKKFLKIMFSYNNKELIINETVPNRFSPKSPDKAHLNLHINSLELGDSAVYFCASSPMLEVNTEAFFGQGTRLTVV.

The table lists this clonotype with a few counts. The chain carries TRBV4-3 and TRBJ2-7; 10 bases are a match to TRBD1. CDR1 and CDR2 (germline): LGHNA, YSLEER. This CDR3 contains 15 residues. Germline trimming cut 4 bases from V and 3 bases from J; bases unmatched to any gene: 6. CDR3 in DNA: TGCGCCAGCAGCCCGGGACAGGGGACTGGCTACGAGCAGTACTTC. This gives the protein CASSPGQGTGYEQYF.

This clonotype was seen ten or more times. V usage is TRBV24-1 and J usage is TRBJ2-7; tentatively, D is TRBD1 (6 bases). The ends were cut back, 2 bases at V and 7 bases at J, with 14 bases in the middle. The CDR3 contains 14 residues. Germline assignment: CDR1 KGHDR and CDR2 SFDVKD. The CDR3 spells CATSDSAGDLEQYF. The CDR3 DNA sequence: TGTGCCACCAGTGATTCCGCAGGGGATCTAGAGCAGTACTTC.

This clonotype has just a few counts. V usage is TRBV19 and J usage is TRBJ2-7, with TRBD2 matching 9 bases. From germline, CDR1 is LNHDA and CDR2 SQIVND (reference sequence). Unmatched junction bases numbered 6, after V lost 7 bases and J lost 2 bases. The CDR3 runs to 14 residues. The CDR3 region is CASKKASGTYEQYF. The CDR3 DNA sequence: TGTGCCAGTAAGAAGGCTAGCGGGACCTACGAGCAGTACTTC.

This clonotype was detected ten times or more. This chain connects TRBV7-3 to TRBJ2-1, with 10 positions matching TRBD2. Germline loops: CDR1 SGHTA, CDR2 FQGTGA. J gave up 3 bases and V 0 bases, and 5 bases lay outside the gene matches. The CDR3 has 17 amino acids. Here the CDR3 reads CASSLTGAGGYYNEQFF. The DNA of the CDR3 is TGTGCCAGCAGCTTAACCGGAGCGGGAGGGTACTACAATGAGCAGTTCTTC.

This clonotype was counted at least ten times. The chain joins TRBV7-2 to TRBJ2-3; 13 bases align to TRBD2. Trimming took 4 bases from V and 3 from J; bases not matched to a gene: 7. The CDR3 is 17 amino acids. The germline CDR1 and CDR2 sequences are SGHTA and FQGNSA. DNA of the CDR3: TGTGCCAGCAGCTGGACTAGCGGGAGCGGTGAAACAGATACGCAGTATTTT. Its protein is CASSWTSGSGETDTQYF.

This clonotype was seen repeatedly, ten times or more. One end of the junction is discordant with germline, which a read error may explain. V gene TRBV7-2 combines with J gene TRBJ2-3; no definite D call. The CDR3 contains 13 residues. Germline CDR1 and CDR2: SGHTA and FQGNSA. The chain's CDR3 is CASSLVGSDMQYF. DNA for the CDR3: TGTGCCAGCAGCTTAGTCGGCTCAGATATGCAGTATTTT.